The rows below give T cell receptor beta chains drawn from one sample of a study of blood T cell repertoires in COVID-19. Sequenced by immunoSEQ multiplex PCR; TCRdb stores in-frame clones only, minus some. The sample records about 250,000 clones, more than 75% being singletons. Sequencing was performed on peripheral blood. These receptors were obtained from a woman between 35 and 50 years old who had recovered from COVID-19. CDR3s include the opening cysteine and the closing phenylalanine or tryptophan. D genes are given only for firm matches. A row's size may be missing; if present it is once, few, many or a size class.

TRBJ1-1,.,TRBD1,TRBV27,CASSRTGVATEAFF,TGTGCCAGCAGTCGGACAGGGGTCGCCACTGAAGCTTTCTTT
TRBJ1-5,.,.,TRBV19,CASSHTSNQPQHF,TGTGCCAGTAGCCACACTAGCAATCAGCCCCAGCATTTT
TRBJ2-2,.,TRBD1,TRBV5-1,CASSSGTGGTGELFF,TGCGCCAGCAGCTCCGGGACAGGGGGCACCGGGGAGCTGTTTTTT
TRBJ1-6,.,.,TRBV4-1,CASTPGPPRALNSPLHF,TGCGCCAGCACCCCAGGGCCGCCACGGGCCCTTAATTCACCCCTCCACTTT
TRBJ1-4,.,.,TRBV5-1,CASSLVGRVNEKLFF,TGCGCCAGCAGCTTGGTGGGCAGGGTGAATGAAAAACTGTTTTTT
TRBJ1-1,.,.,TRBV7-8,CATGPRVF,TGTGCCACCGGCCCGAGGGTCTTT
TRBJ1-2,.,.,TRBV6-5,CAGGGYGYGYTF,TGTGCCGGGGGGGGGTATGGCTATGGCTACACCTTC
TRBJ1-3,once,.,TRBV9,CASGKGLSGNTIYF,TGTGCCAGCGGAAAGGGGCTCTCTGGAAACACCATATATTTT
TRBJ1-2,.,.,TRBV12-3/TRBV12-4,CASSLAGSYGYTF,TGTGCCAGCAGTTTGGCGGGGAGCTATGGCTACACCTTC
TRBJ2-7,once,TRBD2,TRBV4-3,CASSQEARGGYEQYF,TGCGCCAGCAGCCAGGAGGCCCGGGGGGGCTACGAGCAGTACTTC
TRBJ1-5,.,.,TRBV10-3,CAISDRDQPQHF,TGTGCCATCAGTGATCGGGATCAGCCCCAGCATTTT
TRBJ2-5,.,TRBD2,TRBV30,CAWSGGGETQYF,TGTGCCTGGAGTGGGGGAGGGGAGACCCAGTACTTC
TRBJ2-2,.,TRBD2,TRBV6-2/TRBV6-3,CAITPAGWNTGELFF,TGTGCCATCACCCCAGCGGGATGGAACACCGGGGAGCTGTTTTTT
TRBJ1-1,many,TRBD1,TRBV5-1,CASSTGQGNTEAFF,TGCGCCAGCAGCACGGGACAGGGGAACACTGAAGCTTTCTTT
TRBJ2-2,.,.,TRBV7-2,CASSLADRSGELFF,TGTGCCAGCAGCTTAGCGGATCGGAGCGGGGAGCTGTTTTTT
TRBJ1-1,once,.,TRBV30,CAWSAGANTEAFF,TGTGCCTGGAGTGCTGGGGCGAACACTGAAGCTTTCTTT
TRBJ2-3,.,.,TRBV12-2,CASRPGTSGRAAADTQYF,TGTGCAAGTCGCCCTGGGACTAGCGGGAGGGCCGCGGCAGATACGCAGTATTTT
TRBJ2-3,.,TRBD1,TRBV30,CAWSADRGTDTQYF,TGTGCCTGGAGTGCCGACAGGGGAACAGATACGCAGTATTTT
TRBJ1-1,.,.,TRBV30,CAWSLRGEAFF,TGTGCCTGGAGTCTGCGAGGTGAAGCTTTCTTT
TRBJ1-1,.,.,TRBV27,CASSLVRNTEAFF,TGTGCCAGCAGTTTGGTCAGGAACACTGAAGCTTTCTTT
TRBJ2-1,.,TRBD2,TRBV14,CASSQDVLAAYNEQFF,TGTGCCAGCAGCCAAGATGTCCTAGCGGCCTACAATGAGCAGTTCTTC
TRBJ1-6,once,TRBD1,TRBV6-5,CASSPDRGNSPLHF,TGTGCCAGCAGCCCGGACAGGGGTAATTCACCCCTCCACTTT
TRBJ2-7,.,TRBD2,TRBV2,CASSEAGGSSYEQYF,TGTGCCAGCAGTGAAGCGGGCGGGAGCTCCTACGAGCAGTACTTC
TRBJ2-7,once,.,TRBV18,CASSPRQASYEQYF,TGTGCCAGCTCGCCGAGACAGGCCTCCTACGAGCAGTACTTC
TRBJ2-3,.,.,TRBV5-6,CASTQRGDTQYF,TGTGCCAGCACCCAAAGGGGGGATACGCAGTATTTT
TRBJ2-3,.,TRBD2,TRBV29-1,CSAGSGGSTDTQYF,TGCAGCGCCGGTAGCGGGGGAAGCACAGATACGCAGTATTTT
TRBJ2-7,.,TRBD1,TRBV11-2,CASSPTGGPYEQYF,TGTGCCAGCAGCCCGACAGGGGGGCCCTACGAGCAGTACTTC
TRBJ2-5,.,TRBD2,TRBV7-8,CASTFRWGGQETQYF,TGTGCCAGCACCTTCCGGTGGGGGGGGCAAGAGACCCAGTACTTC
TRBJ2-1,.,.,TRBV18,CASSPGQYNEQFF,TGTGCCAGCTCACCCGGACAGTACAATGAGCAGTTCTTC
TRBJ2-3,once,TRBD1,TRBV11-3,CASSFPRQGARGSPDTQYF,TGTGCCAGCAGCTTCCCGCGACAGGGGGCGCGGGGTAGCCCAGATACGCAGTATTTT
TRBJ2-5,once,.,TRBV5-1,CASSLLGTGRQETQYF,TGCGCCAGCAGCTTGTTGGGTACAGGGCGGCAAGAGACCCAGTACTTC
TRBJ2-7,.,.,TRBV7-9,CASSLAEGEQYF,TGTGCCAGCAGCTTAGCGGAGGGGGAGCAGTACTTC
TRBJ2-5,.,.,TRBV11-1,CASSFSGQILETQYF,TGTGCCAGCAGCTTCTCCGGACAGATTTTAGAGACCCAGTACTTC
TRBJ2-7,.,.,TRBV6-2/TRBV6-3,CASSTLSAFSYEQYF,TGTGCCAGCAGCACCCTTAGCGCCTTCTCCTACGAGCAGTACTTC
TRBJ1-4,.,TRBD1,TRBV5-1,CASSYAHPDRRLEKLFF,TGCGCCAGCAGCTACGCCCACCCGGACAGGCGTCTGGAAAAACTGTTTTTT
TRBJ2-1,.,TRBD1,TRBV7-2,CASSQGVGAYNEQFF,TGTGCCAGCAGCCAGGGGGTTGGGGCCTACAATGAGCAGTTCTTC
TRBJ1-1,.,.,TRBV6-5,CASSYSRFGGNTEAFF,TGTGCCAGCAGTTACTCGAGGTTCGGGGGGAACACTGAAGCTTTCTTT
TRBJ1-6,.,.,TRBV9,CASSVAGGRSPLHF,TGTGCCAGCAGCGTAGCGGGGGGTAGGTCACCCCTCCACTTT
TRBJ2-1,.,.,TRBV3-1/TRBV3-2,CASSPAPPATSYNEQFF,TGTGCCAGCAGCCCAGCCCCTCCAGCGACCTCCTACAATGAGCAGTTCTTC
TRBJ2-2,.,TRBD2,TRBV7-2,CASSPLAGVPNTGELFF,TGTGCCAGCAGCCCCCTGGCGGGAGTCCCCAACACCGGGGAGCTGTTTTTT